Below are 27 T cell receptor beta chains sequenced from a single sample in a study of T-cell reconstitution after alpha-beta-depleted transplantation in children. Unique molecular identifiers were incorporated when the TCRbeta library was constructed. Via MiXCR, TCRdb re-called the PCR reads, giving one row per CDR3 protein. In the table there are some 460,000 distinct CDR3 sequences, about a sixth of which are singletons. This material consisted of PBMCs, mostly from graft donor cells, taken 360 days after TCRalphabeta/CD19-depleted stem cell transplant. All receptors derive from a boy under two years old who had a stem cell transplant for Wiskott-Aldrich syndrome, so the T cells may come from the graft donor.

In this sample, this clonotype turned up a few times. V and J are TRBV29-1 and TRBJ2-1; 14 nucleotides align to TRBD2. Trimming took 6 bases from V and 1 from J; bases not matched to a gene: 8. The CDR3 sequence is 17 residues long. Germline CDR1 reads SQVTM; CDR2 reads ANQGSEA. The CDR3 region is CSVNPGTSGGSYNEQFF. The CDR3 DNA is TGCAGCGTAAACCCCGGGACTAGCGGGGGATCCTACAATGAGCAGTTCTTC.

In its sample, this clonotype was seen a few times. This chain links TRBV5-1 with TRBJ2-1; tentative D call: TRBD2 (5 bases). V lost 0 bases to trimming and J lost 6 bases, with 13 bases between them. The length of the CDR3 is 15 residues. Germline V gives CDR1 SGHRS, CDR2 YFSETQ. The CDR3 region is CASSLAPRSGNEQFF. The CDR3 DNA is TGCGCCAGCAGCTTGGCGCCCCGCAGCGGCAATGAGCAGTTCTTC.

With respect to this clonotype: A much larger clone sits a single nucleotide away, making a read error possible. The chain links TRBV5-1 to TRBJ2-5, with no clear D. This CDR3 has 13 amino acids. Per the germline V gene, CDR1 is SGHRS and CDR2 is YFSETQ. The V end was cut by 0 bases, the J end by 4 bases, with 7 bases between. This chain's CDR3 is CASSLEAAETQYF. As DNA, the CDR3 is TGCGCCAGCAGCTTGGAGGCGGCAGAGACCCAGTACTTC.

This clonotype was seen a handful of times. The chain carries TRBV2 and TRBJ2-4, with TRBD1 matching 8 bases. Per the germline V gene, CDR1 is SNHLY and CDR2 is FYNNEI. The trim removed 6 bases at V and 1 base at J, leaving 5 bases unmatched. The CDR3 runs 15 residues. DNA for the CDR3: TGTGCCAGCAGCAGGACAGGGTTGGCCAAAAACATTCAGTACTTC. Translation: CASSRTGLAKNIQYF.

This clonotype was counted a few times. The chain uses TRBV2 and TRBJ1-1; D may be TRBD1 (6 bases). CDR1 is SNHLY, CDR2 FYNNEI, per germline. This CDR3 is 15 amino acids long. V lost 3 bases, J lost 7 bases, and 18 bases lay in between. CDR3 nucleotide sequence: TGTGCCAGCAGTGATAGGGGGATCCACACAGTTGAAGCTTTCTTT. It yields the protein CASSDRGIHTVEAFF.

This clonotype was counted between two and nine times. The V gene is TRBV12-3 or TRBV12-4, the J gene TRBJ2-3, with a tentative D call TRBD1 (6 bases). Trimming removed 5 bases at V and 11 bases at J, with 23 bases between. This CDR3 is 15 amino acids long. CDR3: CASSNRAPRQIGQYF. In DNA form, the CDR3 reads TGTGCCAGCAGTAACAGGGCCCCCAGACAGATCGGGCAGTATTTT.

Only a few counts were recorded for this clonotype. The genes are TRBV12-3 or TRBV12-4 and TRBJ1-6; TRBD1 agrees at 9 bases. The CDR3 has 16 amino acids. Unmatched junction bases numbered 3, after V lost 4 bases and J lost 2 bases. The CDR3 region is CASSSQGAAYNSPLHF. CDR3 nucleotide sequence: TGTGCCAGCAGTTCACAGGGGGCCGCCTATAATTCACCCCTCCACTTT.

This clonotype was seen a few times. The V gene is TRBV4-3, the J gene TRBJ2-1; 10 bases line up with TRBD2. CDR1 LGHNA and CDR2 YSLEER come from the germline V gene. The CDR3 sequence is 18 residues long. Trimming took 2 bases from V and 2 from J; bases not matched to a gene: 9. This CDR3 reads CASSQPPGTSVAYNEQFF. In nucleotides, the CDR3 is TGCGCCAGCAGCCAACCCCCTGGGACTAGCGTAGCCTACAATGAGCAGTTCTTC.

This clonotype occurred a few times. This chain connects TRBV11-2 to TRBJ2-7, with 10 bases aligning to TRBD1. The CDR3 totals 15 residues. J was trimmed by 7 bases and V by 6 bases; bases with no gene match: 12. Germline assignment: CDR1 SGHAT and CDR2 FQNNGV. CDR3 sequence: CASRQTGTGVLEQYF. The CDR3 DNA reads as TGTGCCAGCAGACAGACCGGGACAGGGGTCCTAGAGCAGTACTTC.

The sample holds many counts of this clonotype. The V gene is TRBV5-1, the J gene TRBJ2-1; 9 bases map to TRBD1. The CDR3 totals 17 residues. The junction had 12 bases not matched to a gene; V was cut back by 3 bases and J by 5 bases. Germline CDR1 is SGHRS and CDR2 is YFSETQ. CDR3 amino acids: CASSSRVRGQGNNEQFF. The CDR3 nucleotides are TGCGCCAGCAGCTCACGAGTTAGGGGACAGGGCAACAATGAGCAGTTCTTC.

The V and J genes are TRBV19 and TRBJ2-7; 11 bases are shared with TRBD2. The ends lost 6 bases at V and 7 bases at J; junction bases unmatched: 5. Germline assignment: CDR1 LNHDA and CDR2 SQIVND (reference sequence). The CDR3 sequence is 13 residues long. The CDR3 DNA sequence: TGTGCCAGTAGCGGGCTAGCGGGAGGTGAGCAGTACTTC. It translates to CASSGLAGGEQYF.

The rearrangement links TRBV7-2 to TRBJ2-7; TRBD2 aligns across 9 bases. The CDR3 has 16 residues. V gave up 6 bases and J gave up 3 bases; unmatched junction bases: 12. In germline, CDR1 is SGHTA, CDR2 FQGNSA. The DNA for the CDR3 is TGTGCCAGCAGTCGAATTCTAGCGGGGAATAACTACGAGCAGTACTTC. It encodes CASSRILAGNNYEQYF.

This clonotype was counted a few times. The rearrangement uses TRBV3-1 and TRBJ2-1; TRBD2 might be the D (5 bases). Germline CDR1 LGHDT, CDR2 YNNKEL (reference sequence). The V and J ends lost 0 bases and 1 base respectively, with 13 bases between them. The CDR3 is 17 residues long. Written as DNA, the CDR3 is TGTGCCAGCAGCCAAGAGGGGTGGCGCGGGTCCTACAATGAGCAGTTCTTC. This gives the protein CASSQEGWRGSYNEQFF.

This sequence joins TRBV5-1 and TRBJ2-1, with a weak D call TRBD1 (6 bases). Germline CDR1 SGHRS, CDR2 YFSETQ. The CDR3 spans 15 residues. V lost 0 bases and J 1 base, leaving 8 bases between the germline ends. The CDR3 sequence is CASSLDTGSYNEQFF. The CDR3, as DNA: TGCGCCAGCAGCTTGGATACAGGGTCCTACAATGAGCAGTTCTTC.

V is TRBV20-1 and J is TRBJ2-2; D call uncertain. In germline, CDR1 is DFQATT, CDR2 SNEGSKA (reference sequence). This CDR3 is built from 13 residues. Trimming left V 6 bases short and J 5 bases short, with 13 bases between. As DNA, the CDR3 is TGCAGTGCATGCCGAGACTTTACCGGGGAGCTGTTTTTT. This sequence encodes CSACRDFTGELFF.

This clonotype was seen only a few times. This chain links TRBV5-6 with TRBJ2-1, with 7 bases aligning to TRBD1. V was clipped by 3 bases and J by 4 bases; unmatched bases: 10. The germline V gene has CDR1 SGHDT and CDR2 YYEEEE. This CDR3 is 16 amino acids long. The CDR3 sequence: CASSWLRDSPYNEQFF. The CDR3 bases are TGTGCCAGCAGCTGGTTACGGGACAGCCCTTACAATGAGCAGTTCTTC.

This clonotype was observed a few times. This CDR3 is CASKQQGQNYEQYF. The DNA of the CDR3 is TGTGCCAGCAAACAACAGGGACAGAACTACGAGCAGTACTTC. The chain is built from TRBV6-1 and TRBJ2-7, with 7 nucleotides matching TRBD1. This CDR3 has 14 amino acids. V lost 7 bases and J lost 3; bases outside the gene matches: 9. From germline, CDR1 is MNHNS and CDR2 SASEGT.

This rearrangement joins TRBV12-3 or TRBV12-4 to TRBJ1-6, with 7 bases matching TRBD1. The CDR3 length is 15 residues. The ends lost 8 bases at V and 10 bases at J; junction bases unmatched: 14. As DNA, the CDR3 is TGTGCCAGCTCCGCCTCCCGGGACAGAGGGTCACCCCTCCACTTT. It translates to CASSASRDRGSPLHF.

This clonotype appeared a few times. The chain is built from TRBV12-3 or TRBV12-4 and TRBJ1-6; D is undetermined. This CDR3 contains 13 residues. Deletions cut 7 bases from V and 7 bases from J, with 11 bases between. Here the CDR3 DNA reads TGTGCCAGCACCTGGGGTGGGAATTCACCCCTCCACTTT. Encoded protein: CASTWGGNSPLHF.

The chain couples TRBV5-1 to TRBJ1-2; 7 nucleotides line up with TRBD1. Trimming removed 0 bases from V and 4 bases from J; junction bases left unmatched: 6. Germline lookup yields CDR1 SGHRS and CDR2 YFSETQ. The CDR3 is 15 residues long. The CDR3 loop is CASSLENRGGYGYTF. CDR3 nucleotide sequence: TGCGCCAGCAGCTTGGAGAACAGGGGTGGCTATGGCTACACCTTC.

The rearrangement uses TRBV27 and TRBJ2-7; D is uncertain. CDR1 and CDR2 from the germline V gene are MNHEY and SMNVEV (reference sequence). V was pared by 3 bases and J by 6 bases, with 15 bases between. CDR3 length: 14 amino acids. Here the CDR3 DNA reads TGTGCCAGCAGTTTCGGCCGGCTCAACCGCGAGCAGTACTTC. Protein: CASSFGRLNREQYF.

In its sample, this clonotype was seen a few times. The chain couples TRBV5-8 to TRBJ2-7; a possible D gene is TRBD1 (6 bases). V was shortened by 6 bases and J by 2 bases, with 18 bases between the two germline ends. The CDR3 consists of 15 residues. Germline-derived CDR1 and CDR2 are SGHTS and YDEGEE. The CDR3 region is CASTKIQGYPYEQYF. The CDR3 DNA reads as TGTGCCAGCACCAAAATACAGGGTTATCCCTACGAGCAGTACTTC.

This clonotype came up a few times. The chain is built from TRBV10-2 and TRBJ2-1; D remains ambiguous. Trimming removed 0 bases from V and 9 bases from J, with 9 bases in between. The germline V gene has CDR1 WSHSY and CDR2 SAAADI. The CDR3 spans 13 residues. CDR3 sequence reads: CASSESRAGEQFF. The CDR3 nucleotides read TGCGCCAGCAGTGAGTCGAGAGCAGGTGAGCAGTTCTTC.

This clonotype was seen a few times. The rearrangement links TRBV20-1 to TRBJ1-2; maybe TRBD1 (6 bases). The V end was cut by 6 bases, the J end by 6 bases, with 14 bases between. The CDR3 totals 12 residues. Germline CDR1 and CDR2: DFQATT and SNEGSKA (reference sequence). The CDR3 DNA sequence: TGCAGTGCCTACAGGGTTACGAATGGCTACACCTTC. The encoded protein is CSAYRVTNGYTF.

This clonotype has only a few counts. J is TRBJ2-3 and V is TRBV7-6; the match to TRBD1 covers 9 bases. Losses at the gene ends were 5 bases for V and 6 bases for J; bases not matched to a gene: 12. CDR1 and CDR2 from the germline V gene are SGHVS and FNYEAQ. This CDR3 has 16 residues. CDR3 in DNA: TGTGCCAGCAGCCCCGGGACAGGGAAAGAATCGGATACGCAGTATTTT. As protein: CASSPGTGKESDTQYF.

The rearrangement joins TRBV10-3 to TRBJ2-6, with D possibly being TRBD2 (5 bases). The CDR3 is 16 residues long. V lost 3 bases and J 0 bases, leaving 9 bases between the germline ends. Germline loops: CDR1 ENHRY, CDR2 SYGVKD. CDR3 loop: CAISDGKSSGANVLTF. CDR3 bases: TGTGCCATCAGTGACGGGAAAAGCTCTGGGGCCAACGTCCTGACTTTC.

The CDR3 reads CASSLVQRNTGELFF. The CDR3 DNA sequence: TGTGCCAGCAGTTTAGTTCAGCGGAACACCGGGGAGCTGTTTTTT. J is TRBJ2-2 and V is TRBV12-3 or TRBV12-4; D not resolved. The CDR3 length is 15 residues. Trimming left V 1 base short and J 1 base short, with 7 bases between.